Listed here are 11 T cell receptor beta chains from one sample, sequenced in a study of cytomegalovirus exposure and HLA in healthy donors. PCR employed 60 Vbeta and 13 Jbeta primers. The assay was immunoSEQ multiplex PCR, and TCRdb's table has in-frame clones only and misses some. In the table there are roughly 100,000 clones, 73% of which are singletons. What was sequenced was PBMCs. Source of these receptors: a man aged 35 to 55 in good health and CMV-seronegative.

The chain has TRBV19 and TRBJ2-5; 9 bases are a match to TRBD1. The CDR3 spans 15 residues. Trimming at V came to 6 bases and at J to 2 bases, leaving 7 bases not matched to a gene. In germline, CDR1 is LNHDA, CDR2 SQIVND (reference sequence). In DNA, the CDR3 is TGTGCCAGTAGCCTAGGGGACAGGGAGCAAGAGACCCAGTACTTC. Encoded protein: CASSLGDREQETQYF. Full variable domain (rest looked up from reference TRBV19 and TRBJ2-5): DGGITQSPKYLFRKEGQNVTLSCEQNLNHDAMYWYRQDPGQGLRLIYYSQIVNDFQKGDIAEGYSVSREKKESFPLTVTSAQKNPTAFYLCASSLGDREQETQYFGPGTRLLVL.

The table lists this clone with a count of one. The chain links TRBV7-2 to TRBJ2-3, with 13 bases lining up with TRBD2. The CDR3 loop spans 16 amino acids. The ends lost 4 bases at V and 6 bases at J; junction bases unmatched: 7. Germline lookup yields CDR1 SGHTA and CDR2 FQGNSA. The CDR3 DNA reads TGTGCCAGCAGCTCCCGGGGACTAGCGGGGCGGGATACGCAGTATTTT. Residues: CASSSRGLAGRDTQYF.

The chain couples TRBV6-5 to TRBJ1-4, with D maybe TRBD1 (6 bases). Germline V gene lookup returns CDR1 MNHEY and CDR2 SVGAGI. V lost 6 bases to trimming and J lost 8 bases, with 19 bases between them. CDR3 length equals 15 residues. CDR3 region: CASSPLGGLGEKLFF. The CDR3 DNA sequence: TGTGCCAGCAGCCCCCTCGGGGGGCTTGGAGAAAAACTGTTTTTT.

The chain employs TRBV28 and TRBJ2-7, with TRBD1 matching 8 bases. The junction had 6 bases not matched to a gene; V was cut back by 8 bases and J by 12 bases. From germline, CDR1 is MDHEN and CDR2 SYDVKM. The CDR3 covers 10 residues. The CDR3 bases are TGTGCCAGCGGACGACAGGGGTGGTACTTC. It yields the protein CASGRQGWYF.

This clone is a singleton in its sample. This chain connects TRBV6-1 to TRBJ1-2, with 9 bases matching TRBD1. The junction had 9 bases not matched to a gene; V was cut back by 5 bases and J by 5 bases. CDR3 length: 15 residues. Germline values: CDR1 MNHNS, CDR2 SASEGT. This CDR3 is CASSTGTGRGYGYTF. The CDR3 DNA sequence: TGTGCCAGCAGTACCGGGACAGGGAGGGGGTATGGCTACACCTTC.

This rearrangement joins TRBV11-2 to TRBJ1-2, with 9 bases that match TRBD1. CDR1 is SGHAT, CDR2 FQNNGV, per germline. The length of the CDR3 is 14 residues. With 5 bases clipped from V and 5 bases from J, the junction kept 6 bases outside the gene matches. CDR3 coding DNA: TGTGCCAGCAGCGGACAGGGGTACGGTTATGGCTACACCTTC. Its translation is CASSGQGYGYGYTF.

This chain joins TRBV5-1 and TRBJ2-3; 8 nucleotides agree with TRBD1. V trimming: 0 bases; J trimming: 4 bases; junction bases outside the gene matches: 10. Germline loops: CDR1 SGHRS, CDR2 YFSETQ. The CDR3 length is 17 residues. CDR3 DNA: TGCGCCAGCAGCTTGGGGTATTCAGGGGGCGCCTCAGATACGCAGTATTTT. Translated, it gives CASSLGYSGGASDTQYF.

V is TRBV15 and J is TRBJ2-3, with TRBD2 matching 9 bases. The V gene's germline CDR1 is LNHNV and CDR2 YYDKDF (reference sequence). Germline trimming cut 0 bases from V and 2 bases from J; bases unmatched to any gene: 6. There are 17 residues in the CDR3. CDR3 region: CATSRDLSGGITDTQYF. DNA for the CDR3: TGTGCCACCAGCAGAGACTTAAGCGGGGGGATCACAGATACGCAGTATTTT.

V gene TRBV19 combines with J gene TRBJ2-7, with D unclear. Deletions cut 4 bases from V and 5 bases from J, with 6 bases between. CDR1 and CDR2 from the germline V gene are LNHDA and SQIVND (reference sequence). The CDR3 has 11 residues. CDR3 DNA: TGTGCCAGTAGTACTGTCGACGAGCAGTACTTC. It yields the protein CASSTVDEQYF.

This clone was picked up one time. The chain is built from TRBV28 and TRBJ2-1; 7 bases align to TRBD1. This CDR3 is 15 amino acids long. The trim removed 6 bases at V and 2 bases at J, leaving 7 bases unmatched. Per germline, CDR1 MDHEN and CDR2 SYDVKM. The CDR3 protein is CASRTGTAPYNEQFF. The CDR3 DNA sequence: TGTGCCAGCAGGACCGGGACAGCCCCCTACAATGAGCAGTTCTTC.

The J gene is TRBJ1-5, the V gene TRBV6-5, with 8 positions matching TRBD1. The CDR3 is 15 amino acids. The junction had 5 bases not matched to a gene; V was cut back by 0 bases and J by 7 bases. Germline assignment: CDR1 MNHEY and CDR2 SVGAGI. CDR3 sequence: CASSYSRAGGQPQHF. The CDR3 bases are TGTGCCAGCAGTTACTCGAGAGCAGGGGGCCAGCCCCAGCATTTT.